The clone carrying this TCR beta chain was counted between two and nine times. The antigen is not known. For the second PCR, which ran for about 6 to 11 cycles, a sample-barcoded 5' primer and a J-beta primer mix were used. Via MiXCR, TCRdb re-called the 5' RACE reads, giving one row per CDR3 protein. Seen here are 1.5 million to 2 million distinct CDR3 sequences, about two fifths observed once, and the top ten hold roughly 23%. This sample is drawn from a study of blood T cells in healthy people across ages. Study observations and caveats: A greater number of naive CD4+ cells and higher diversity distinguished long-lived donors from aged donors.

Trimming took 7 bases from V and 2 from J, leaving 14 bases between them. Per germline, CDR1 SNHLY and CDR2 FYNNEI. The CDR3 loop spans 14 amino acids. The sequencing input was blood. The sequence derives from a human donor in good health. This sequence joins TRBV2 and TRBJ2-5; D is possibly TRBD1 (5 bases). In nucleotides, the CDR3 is TGTGCCAGCACTACTAACAGGTTACAAGAGACCCAGTACTTC. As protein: CASTTNRLQETQYF.